This T cell receptor beta chain originates from a study of shared clonotypes between healthy human individuals. Concerning this clone: The antigen remains unidentified.

Participating donors were healthy, HIV-negative adults free of recent acute infections or vaccinations. V lost 0 bases to trimming and J lost 6 bases; unmatched junction nucleotides: 3. Germline assignment: CDR1 SGDLS and CDR2 YYNGEE. This CDR3 contains 14 residues. Points from the study as a whole: Larger estimated richness was generally recorded for naive subsets relative to memory subsets. It was expected that sequencing depth would affect clonotype sharing among donors.

Method: immunoSEQ multiplex PCR; TCRdb's copy keeps in-frame clones and lacks some. The sample shows around 700,000 clones, roughly 70% of them seen only once. This chain links TRBV9 with TRBJ2-1; TRBD2 matches 7 bases. Sequencing used memory CD4+ T cells sorted from blood. Described subset: CD45RA-negative fraction. The receptor's source is a woman in her 30s in good health. The CDR3 region is CASSVARTSNEQFF. The CDR3 nucleotides read TGTGCCAGCAGCGTAGCCAGGACTAGCAATGAGCAGTTCTTC.